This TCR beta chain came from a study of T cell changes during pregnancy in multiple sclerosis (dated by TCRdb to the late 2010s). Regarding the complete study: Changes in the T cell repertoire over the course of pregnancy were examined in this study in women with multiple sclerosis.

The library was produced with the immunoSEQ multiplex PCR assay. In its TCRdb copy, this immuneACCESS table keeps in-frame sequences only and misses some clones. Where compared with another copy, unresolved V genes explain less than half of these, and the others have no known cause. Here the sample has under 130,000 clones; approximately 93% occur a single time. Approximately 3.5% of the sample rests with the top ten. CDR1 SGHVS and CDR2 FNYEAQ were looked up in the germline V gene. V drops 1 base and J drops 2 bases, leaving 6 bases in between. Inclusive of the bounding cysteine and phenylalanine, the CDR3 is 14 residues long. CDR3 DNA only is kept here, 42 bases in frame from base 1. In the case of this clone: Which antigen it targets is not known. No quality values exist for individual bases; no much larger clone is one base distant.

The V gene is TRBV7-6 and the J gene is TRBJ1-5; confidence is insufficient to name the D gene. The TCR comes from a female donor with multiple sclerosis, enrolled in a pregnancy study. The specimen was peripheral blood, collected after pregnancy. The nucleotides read TGTGCCAGCAGCTTAGACGAGGGCAATCAGCCCCAGCATTTT. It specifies CASSLDEGNQPQHF.